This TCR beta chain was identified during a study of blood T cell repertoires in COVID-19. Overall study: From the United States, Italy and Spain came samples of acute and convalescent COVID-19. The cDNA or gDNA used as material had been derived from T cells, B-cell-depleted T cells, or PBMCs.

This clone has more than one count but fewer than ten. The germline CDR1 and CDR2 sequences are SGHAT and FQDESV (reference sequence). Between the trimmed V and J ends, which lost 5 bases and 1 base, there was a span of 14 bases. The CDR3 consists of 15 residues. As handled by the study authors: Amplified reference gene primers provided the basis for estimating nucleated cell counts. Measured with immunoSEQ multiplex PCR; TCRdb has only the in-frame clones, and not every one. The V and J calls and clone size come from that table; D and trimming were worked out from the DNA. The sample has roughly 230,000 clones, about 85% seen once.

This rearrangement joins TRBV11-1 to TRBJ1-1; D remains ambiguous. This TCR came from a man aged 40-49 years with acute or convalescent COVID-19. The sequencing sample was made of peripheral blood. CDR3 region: CASSRIGAGNTEAFF. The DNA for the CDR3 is TGTGCCAGCAGCCGTATTGGAGCGGGGAACACTGAAGCTTTCTTT.